The rows below give T cell receptor beta chains drawn from one sample of a study of blood T cell repertoires in COVID-19. Assay used: immunoSEQ multiplex PCR; TCRdb lists only in-frame clones, some missing. This table holds about 280,000 clones, about 89% found once. Sample: peripheral blood. These receptors originate from a man aged 45-65 years with acute or convalescent COVID-19. Both conserved end residues are trimmed from each CDR3.

V: TRBV6-2/TRBV6-3
J: TRBJ1-5
length: 13
CDR3: ASSYNSGTNQPQH

V: TRBV11-2
J: TRBJ1-3
length: 10
CDR3: ASSPQGKRIY

V: TRBV11-1
J: TRBJ1-1
length: 14
CDR3: ASSLASRGVNTEAF

V: TRBV19
J: TRBJ1-3
length: 12
CDR3: ASSIGQGRNTIY

V: TRBV9
J: TRBJ2-7
length: 11
CDR3: ASSPGVSYEQY

V: TRBV5-1
J: TRBJ2-2
length: 13
CDR3: ASSPLGGDTGELF

V: TRBV5-6
J: TRBJ1-4
length: 11
CDR3: ASSLGLYEKLF

V: TRBV14
J: TRBJ2-7
length: 15
CDR3: ASSPSRRYGDRDEQY

V: TRBV19
J: TRBJ2-3
length: 11
CDR3: ASSIQGRDTQY

V: TRBV9
J: TRBJ1-1
length: 11
CDR3: ASTRTGTGFLR

V: TRBV7-8
J: TRBJ1-2
length: 11
CDR3: ASSMDSSHGYT

V: TRBV5-1
J: TRBJ2-2
length: 13
CDR3: ASSFMTGDSGELF

V: TRBV7-3
J: TRBJ2-5
length: 13
CDR3: ASSLTIAGIETQY

V: TRBV18
J: TRBJ2-1
length: 9
CDR3: ASSPRHEQF

V: TRBV5-1
J: TRBJ1-2
length: 11
CDR3: ASSAGGLGGYT

V: TRBV27
J: TRBJ2-7
length: 14
CDR3: ASISNRDRDAYEQY

V: TRBV5-1
J: TRBJ1-3
length: 11
CDR3: ASSADTGNTIY

V: TRBV6-1
J: TRBJ1-5
length: 12
CDR3: ASSEEDFNQPQH

V: TRBV3-1/TRBV3-2
J: TRBJ1-2
length: 13
CDR3: ASSQDWGANYGYT

V: TRBV11-2
J: TRBJ2-3
length: 14
CDR3: ASSLAAGGAADTQY

V: TRBV3-1/TRBV3-2
J: TRBJ1-3
length: 14
CDR3: ASSHLSRRAGNTIY

V: TRBV5-1
J: TRBJ1-1
length: 12
CDR3: ASSLPRVGTEAF

V: TRBV2
J: TRBJ1-2
length: 16
CDR3: ASPSRDSSGAHSYGYT

V: TRBV27
J: TRBJ2-3
length: 14
CDR3: ASSLWGTGVADTQY

V: TRBV18
J: TRBJ1-5
length: 13
CDR3: ASSPQDRGHQPQH

V: TRBV2
J: TRBJ2-1
length: 20
CDR3: ASSEALGSGGYLAPTYNEQF

V: TRBV5-4
J: TRBJ1-2
length: 13
CDR3: ASSLELRTGGGYT

V: TRBV4-1
J: TRBJ2-7
length: 13
CDR3: ASSHLRGPAYEQY

V: TRBV5-1
J: TRBJ1-3
length: 12
CDR3: ASSRGSGGNTIY

V: TRBV6-5
J: TRBJ1-4
length: 13
CDR3: ASNWGGTRGEKLF

V: TRBV9
J: TRBJ2-7
length: 13
CDR3: ASSAGTANSYEQY

V: TRBV3-1/TRBV3-2
J: TRBJ2-5
length: 15
CDR3: ASSPEPGTSGGETQY

V: TRBV6-4
J: TRBJ1-1
length: 14
CDR3: ASSRSTGGRGTEAF

V: TRBV27
J: TRBJ2-5
length: 12
CDR3: ASADRTSQETQY

V: TRBV19
J: TRBJ1-1
length: 11
CDR3: APRRRRGTEAF

V: TRBV6-6
J: TRBJ1-1
length: 14
CDR3: ASSYPRAGGASEAF

V: TRBV4-1
J: TRBJ1-2
length: 15
CDR3: ASSSLEIPSTNYGYT

V: TRBV10-3
J: TRBJ2-2
length: 13
CDR3: AIRLDRGSTGELF

V: TRBV12-5
J: TRBJ1-1
length: 11
CDR3: ASGSSGAEKAF

V: TRBV5-1
J: TRBJ2-7
length: 12
CDR3: ASSPTGDLYEQY

V: TRBV7-8
J: TRBJ1-3
length: 11
CDR3: ASSQTGAPTIY

V: TRBV30
J: TRBJ1-6
length: 13
CDR3: AWRRESSYNSPLH

V: TRBV27
J: TRBJ2-7
length: 10
CDR3: ATGLGWREQY

V: TRBV3-1/TRBV3-2
J: TRBJ2-5
length: 11
CDR3: ASSPPGQETQY

V: TRBV3-1/TRBV3-2
J: TRBJ1-3
length: 12
CDR3: ASSQTDSGNTIY

V: TRBV3-1/TRBV3-2
J: TRBJ1-1
length: 12
CDR3: ASSPRYVNTEAF

V: TRBV13
J: TRBJ2-7
length: 15
CDR3: ASSLGVGVYPAYEQY

V: TRBV7-9
J: TRBJ2-7
length: 11
CDR3: ASSWPGSYEQY